These 16 T cell receptor beta chains share one sample of origin, sequenced in a study of technical replicates of blood from a handful of donors. Some clones are missing from TCRdb's copy, which holds only in-frame ones; the method was immunoSEQ multiplex PCR. This sample has some 80,000 clones; around 95% occur once, and the top ten carry roughly 0.36%. Sequencing input: T cells isolated from PBMCs. The receptor source for this set is a human donor in good health.

This chain links TRBV27 with TRBJ2-7; TRBD1 matches 11 bases. This CDR3 is 14 amino acids long. CDR1 and CDR2 from the germline V gene are MNHEY and SMNVEV (reference sequence). With 5 bases clipped from V and 4 bases from J, the junction kept 4 bases outside the gene matches. The CDR3 reads CASSLGQGAYEQYF. The DNA of the CDR3 is TGTGCCAGCAGTCTCGGACAGGGGGCATACGAGCAGTACTTC.

The chain has TRBV5-1 and TRBJ1-1; D gene unclear. CDR3 length: 12 amino acids. Germline V gene sequence: CDR1 SGHRS, CDR2 YFSETQ. The V end was cut by 5 bases, the J end by 3 bases, with 8 bases between. The CDR3, as DNA: TGCGCCAGCAGAATAGGAGACACTGAAGCTTTCTTT. Translated: CASRIGDTEAFF.

This clone was counted a single time. The chain combines TRBV7-2 with TRBJ2-1; TRBD1 matches at 10 bases. V was pared by 3 bases and J by 7 bases, with 9 bases of the junction left unmatched. There are 16 residues in the CDR3. Germline CDR1 SGHTA, CDR2 FQGNSA. As DNA, the CDR3 is TGTGCCAGCAGCTTCTGGACAGGGGGACGATTGAATGAGCAGTTCTTC. Protein product: CASSFWTGGRLNEQFF.

CDR3 coding DNA: TGCGCCAGCGGGGACTACGACGACGAGCAGTACTTC. This encodes CASGDYDDEQYF. The chain joins TRBV10-2 to TRBJ2-7, with 7 bases aligning to TRBD2. This CDR3 comprises 12 residues. With 8 bases clipped from V and 5 bases from J, the junction kept 6 bases outside the gene matches. Looked up from germline, CDR1 is WSHSY and CDR2 is SAAADI.

The rearrangement uses TRBV6-5 and TRBJ2-5; 7 nucleotides align to TRBD2. Germline CDR1 and CDR2: MNHEY and SVGAGI. The CDR3 has 12 residues. The trim removed 6 bases at V and 5 bases at J, leaving 3 bases unmatched. The CDR3 protein is CASRTSQETQYF. The CDR3 nucleotides read TGTGCCAGCAGGACTAGCCAGGAGACCCAGTACTTC.

The V gene is TRBV7-9, the J gene TRBJ2-7, with a tentative D call TRBD1 (6 bases). The V and J ends lost 6 bases and 2 bases respectively, with 14 bases between them. The CDR3 has 14 residues. CDR1 and CDR2 (germline): SEHNR, FQNEAQ (reference sequence). The CDR3 bases are TGTGCCAGCAGTCTAGTCAGGGGCGCCTACGAGCAGTACTTC. Its translation: CASSLVRGAYEQYF. The entire variable domain, with the rest obtained from reference TRBV7-9 and TRBJ2-7, is as follows: DTGVSQNPRHKITKRGQNVTFRCDPISEHNRLYWYRQTLGQGPEFLTYFQNEAQLEKSRLLSDRFSAERPKGSFSTLEIQRTEQGDSAMYLCASSLVRGAYEQYFGPGTRLTVT.

This chain joins TRBV5-1 and TRBJ2-1, with TRBD2 matching 9 bases. Losses at the gene ends were 6 bases for V and 8 bases for J; bases not matched to a gene: 9. Germline lookup yields CDR1 SGHRS and CDR2 YFSETQ. The CDR3 contains 14 residues. In DNA form, the CDR3 reads TGCGCCAGCACCTCTCTACTAGCGGGCGATGAGCAGTTCTTC. Protein sequence: CASTSLLAGDEQFF.

The chain joins TRBV7-9 to TRBJ1-1; tentative D call: TRBD1 (5 bases). This CDR3 contains 11 residues. V dropped 11 bases and J dropped 4 bases, with 11 bases sitting between them. The germline V gene has CDR1 SEHNR and CDR2 FQNEAQ (reference sequence). CDR3 loop: CAEGRSTEAFF. The DNA of the CDR3 is TGTGCCGAGGGGAGGAGCACTGAAGCTTTCTTT.

The chain carries TRBV6-5 and TRBJ1-2, with D perhaps TRBD1 (5 bases). The germline gives CDR1 MNHEY, CDR2 SVGAGI. V gave up 7 bases and J gave up 7 bases, with 16 bases separating them. The CDR3 runs to 13 residues. The CDR3 DNA follows: TGTGCCAGCATCTCCCAGGGAGCGGGTGGCTACACCTTC. This translates into CASISQGAGGYTF.

The CDR3 sequence: CASSQEVIRLAVPYEQYF. The DNA of the CDR3 is TGCGCCAGCAGCCAAGAGGTAATACGGCTAGCGGTCCCCTACGAGCAGTACTTC. The V gene is TRBV4-1, the J gene TRBJ2-7; 7 bases line up with TRBD2. Trimming cost V 0 bases and J 2 bases; bases outside gene matches: 13. The CDR3 has 18 residues. The germline gives CDR1 MGHRA, CDR2 YSYEKL.

This chain joins TRBV5-1 and TRBJ2-4; 7 positions agree with TRBD2. Unmatched junction bases numbered 2, after V lost 1 base and J lost 4 bases. This CDR3 contains 14 residues. CDR1 and CDR2 (germline): SGHRS, YFSETQ. CDR3: CASSLTSEKNIQYF. The CDR3, as DNA: TGCGCCAGCAGCTTGACTAGCGAGAAAAACATTCAGTACTTC.

The rearrangement joins TRBV4-3 to TRBJ2-2; the match to TRBD2 covers 14 bases. The CDR3 has 16 residues. Per the germline V gene, CDR1 is LGHNA and CDR2 is YSLEER. J gave up 3 bases and V 3 bases, and 0 bases lay outside the gene matches. In DNA form, the CDR3 reads TGCGCCAGCAGCCAGGGACTAGCGGGAGACACCGGGGAGCTGTTTTTT. This translates into CASSQGLAGDTGELFF.

This sequence joins TRBV9 and TRBJ2-1, with D unclear. The CDR3 has 13 amino acids. Between the trimmed V and J ends, which lost 0 bases and 15 bases, there was a span of 16 bases. Per germline, CDR1 SGDLS and CDR2 YYNGEE. CDR3 DNA: TGTGCCAGCAGCGTAGACCTTTCAGAGGCGCGGTTCTTC. This codes for CASSVDLSEARFF.

The chain uses TRBV7-2 and TRBJ2-2; 14 bases map to TRBD2. The CDR3 totals 19 residues. Germline trimming cut 1 base from V and 5 bases from J; bases unmatched to any gene: 9. Germline V gene lookup returns CDR1 SGHTA and CDR2 FQGNSA. The CDR3 region is CASSLGQQGLAGVTGELFF. The DNA for the CDR3 is TGTGCCAGCAGCTTAGGCCAACAGGGACTAGCGGGAGTAACCGGGGAGCTGTTTTTT. Drawing the rest from reference TRBV7-2 and TRBJ2-2, the complete variable domain is GAGVSQSPSNKVTEKGKDVELRCDPISGHTALYWYRQSLGQGLEFLIYFQGNSAPDKSGLPSDRFSAERTGGSVSTLTIQRTQQEDSAVYLCASSLGQQGLAGVTGELFFGEGSRLTVL.

This clone was seen a single time. This chain uses TRBV29-1 with TRBJ2-1; TRBD2 might be the D (6 bases). Germline lookup yields CDR1 SQVTM and CDR2 ANQGSEA. Trimming took 5 bases from V and 7 from J, leaving 18 bases between them. CDR3 length: 14 amino acids. The CDR3 DNA is TGCAGCGTTCTTTCGTCGGGAGTAAGGAATGAGCAGTTCTTC. Translating it yields CSVLSSGVRNEQFF.

The chain is built from TRBV6-5 and TRBJ2-3, with TRBD2 identical over 9 bases. Germline trimming cut 5 bases from V and 3 bases from J; bases unmatched to any gene: 6. Germline V gives CDR1 MNHEY, CDR2 SVGAGI. This CDR3 has 15 amino acids. The CDR3 here is CASSIAGVGTDTQYF. For the CDR3, the DNA is TGTGCCAGCAGTATAGCGGGAGTTGGAACAGATACGCAGTATTTT.